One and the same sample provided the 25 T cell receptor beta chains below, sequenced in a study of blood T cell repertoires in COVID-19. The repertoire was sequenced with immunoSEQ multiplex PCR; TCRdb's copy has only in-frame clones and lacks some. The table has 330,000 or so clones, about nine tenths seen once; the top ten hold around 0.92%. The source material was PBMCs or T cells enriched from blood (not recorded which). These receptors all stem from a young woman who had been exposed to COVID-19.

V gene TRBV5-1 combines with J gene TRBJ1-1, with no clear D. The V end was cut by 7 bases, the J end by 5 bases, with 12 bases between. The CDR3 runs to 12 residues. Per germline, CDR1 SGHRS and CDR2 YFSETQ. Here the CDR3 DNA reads TGCGCCAGCGGCACCCAGGAAACTGAAGCTTTCTTT. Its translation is CASGTQETEAFF.

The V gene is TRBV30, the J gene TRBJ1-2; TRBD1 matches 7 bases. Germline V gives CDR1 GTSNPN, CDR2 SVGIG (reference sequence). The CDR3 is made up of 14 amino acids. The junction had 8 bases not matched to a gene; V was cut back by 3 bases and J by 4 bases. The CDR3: CAWSLAGGGYGYTF. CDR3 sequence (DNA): TGTGCCTGGAGCCTCGCAGGGGGAGGCTATGGCTACACCTTC.

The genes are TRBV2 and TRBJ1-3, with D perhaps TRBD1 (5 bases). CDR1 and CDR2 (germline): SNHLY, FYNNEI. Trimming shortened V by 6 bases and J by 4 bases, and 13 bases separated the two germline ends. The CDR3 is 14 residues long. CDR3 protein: CASSPGSRGNTIYF. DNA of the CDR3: TGTGCCAGCAGCCCAGGGTCGAGAGGAAACACCATATATTTT.

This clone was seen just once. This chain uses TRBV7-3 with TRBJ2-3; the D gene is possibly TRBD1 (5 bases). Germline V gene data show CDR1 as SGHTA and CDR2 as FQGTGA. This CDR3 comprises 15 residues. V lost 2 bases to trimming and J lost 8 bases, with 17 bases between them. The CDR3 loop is CASSLSGQGAGTQYF. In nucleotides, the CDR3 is TGTGCCAGCAGCTTATCCGGTCAAGGGGCAGGTACGCAGTATTTT. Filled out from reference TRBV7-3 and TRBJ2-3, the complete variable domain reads GAGVSQTPSNKVTEKGKYVELRCDPISGHTALYWYRQSLGQGPEFLIYFQGTGAADDSGLPNDRFFAVRPEGSVSTLKIQRTERGDSAVYLCASSLSGQGAGTQYFGPGTRLTVL.

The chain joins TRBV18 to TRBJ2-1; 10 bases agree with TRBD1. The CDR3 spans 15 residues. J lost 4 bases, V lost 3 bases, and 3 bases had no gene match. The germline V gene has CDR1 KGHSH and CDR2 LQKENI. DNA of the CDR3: TGTGCCAGCTCACCGGGGACAGGGGAATACAATGAGCAGTTCTTC. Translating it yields CASSPGTGEYNEQFF.

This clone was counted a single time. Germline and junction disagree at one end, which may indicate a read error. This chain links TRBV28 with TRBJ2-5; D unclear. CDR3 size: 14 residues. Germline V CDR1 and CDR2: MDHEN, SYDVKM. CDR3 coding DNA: TGTGCCAGCCGTTTACCACAAATACAAGAGACCCAGTACTTC. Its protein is CASRLPQIQETQYF.

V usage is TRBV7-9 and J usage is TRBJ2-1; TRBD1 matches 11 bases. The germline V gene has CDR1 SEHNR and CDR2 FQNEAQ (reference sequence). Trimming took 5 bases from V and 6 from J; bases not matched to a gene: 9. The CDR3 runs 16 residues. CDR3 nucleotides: TGTGCCAGCAGCCTAGTCCGGGACAGGGGGGCCAATGAGCAGTTCTTC. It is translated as CASSLVRDRGANEQFF.

In nucleotides, the CDR3 is TGTGCCAGCAGTCCCACGACAGGGTTTTCCATGAACACTGAAGCTTTCTTT. This gives the protein CASSPTTGFSMNTEAFF. This rearrangement joins TRBV28 to TRBJ1-1; 7 bases map to TRBD1. The CDR3 has 17 amino acids. V shed 5 bases, J shed 0 bases, and the junction held 12 bases outside the gene matches. CDR1 MDHEN and CDR2 SYDVKM come from the germline V gene.

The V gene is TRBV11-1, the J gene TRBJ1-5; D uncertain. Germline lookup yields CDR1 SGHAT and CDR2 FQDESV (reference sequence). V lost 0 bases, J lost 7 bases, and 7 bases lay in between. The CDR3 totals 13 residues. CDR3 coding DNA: TGTGCCAGCAGCTTAGCAGACACCCAGCCCCAGCATTTT. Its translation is CASSLADTQPQHF.

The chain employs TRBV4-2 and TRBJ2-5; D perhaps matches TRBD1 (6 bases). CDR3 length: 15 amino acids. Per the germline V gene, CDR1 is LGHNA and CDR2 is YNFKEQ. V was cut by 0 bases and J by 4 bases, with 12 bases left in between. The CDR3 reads CASSQDPDRRETQYF. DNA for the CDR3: TGTGCCAGCAGCCAAGATCCCGACAGGCGAGAGACCCAGTACTTC.

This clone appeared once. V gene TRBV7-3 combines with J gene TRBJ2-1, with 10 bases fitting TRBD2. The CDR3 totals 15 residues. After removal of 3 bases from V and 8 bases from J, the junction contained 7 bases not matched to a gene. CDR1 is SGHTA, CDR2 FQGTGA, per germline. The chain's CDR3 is CASSFRLAGVDEQFF. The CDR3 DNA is TGTGCCAGCAGCTTTAGGCTAGCGGGAGTCGATGAGCAGTTCTTC.

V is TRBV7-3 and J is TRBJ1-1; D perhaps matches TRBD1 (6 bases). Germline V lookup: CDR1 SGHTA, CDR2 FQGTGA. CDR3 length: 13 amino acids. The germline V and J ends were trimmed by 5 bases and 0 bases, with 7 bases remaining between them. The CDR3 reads CASSQGMNTEAFF. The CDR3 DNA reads TGTGCCAGCAGCCAGGGGATGAACACTGAAGCTTTCTTT.

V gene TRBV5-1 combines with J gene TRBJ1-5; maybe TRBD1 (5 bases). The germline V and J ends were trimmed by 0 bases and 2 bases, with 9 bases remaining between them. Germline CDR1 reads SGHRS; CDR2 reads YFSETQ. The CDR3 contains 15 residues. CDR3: CASSLGTGGNQPQHF. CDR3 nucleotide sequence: TGCGCCAGCAGCTTGGGAACAGGTGGCAATCAGCCCCAGCATTTT.

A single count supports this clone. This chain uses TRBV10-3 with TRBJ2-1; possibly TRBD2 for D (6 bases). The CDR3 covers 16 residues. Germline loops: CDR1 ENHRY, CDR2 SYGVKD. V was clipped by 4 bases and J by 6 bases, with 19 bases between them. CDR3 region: CAISGDGGTAPNEQFF. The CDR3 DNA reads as TGTGCCATCAGTGGGGACGGAGGGACCGCTCCCAATGAGCAGTTCTTC.

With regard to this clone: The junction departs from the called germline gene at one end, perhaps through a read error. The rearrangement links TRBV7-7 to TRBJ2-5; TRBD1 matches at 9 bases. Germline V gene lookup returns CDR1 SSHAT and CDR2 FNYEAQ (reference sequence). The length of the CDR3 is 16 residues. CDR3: CASSHNRGPWGETQYF. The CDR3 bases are TGTGCTAGCAGCCACAACAGGGGGCCGTGGGGAGAGACCCAGTACTTC.

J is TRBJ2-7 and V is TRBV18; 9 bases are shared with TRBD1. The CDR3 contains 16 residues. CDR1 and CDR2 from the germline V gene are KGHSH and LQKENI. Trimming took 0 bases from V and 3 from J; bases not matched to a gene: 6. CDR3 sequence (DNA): TGTGCCAGCTCACCACCGGGACAGGGAGTAAACTACGAGCAGTACTTC. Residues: CASSPPGQGVNYEQYF.

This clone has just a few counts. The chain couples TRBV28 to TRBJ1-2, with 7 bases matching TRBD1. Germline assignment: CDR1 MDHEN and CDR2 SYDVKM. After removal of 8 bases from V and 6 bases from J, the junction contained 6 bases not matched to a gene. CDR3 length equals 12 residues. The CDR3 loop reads CASSQGPHGYTF. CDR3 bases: TGTGCCAGCTCACAGGGGCCCCATGGCTACACCTTC.

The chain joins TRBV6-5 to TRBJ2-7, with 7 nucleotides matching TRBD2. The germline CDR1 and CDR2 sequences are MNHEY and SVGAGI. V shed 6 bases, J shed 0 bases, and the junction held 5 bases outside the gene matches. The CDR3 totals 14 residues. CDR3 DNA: TGTGCCAGCAGGGGCGGGGGTTTCTCCTACGAGCAGTACTTC. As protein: CASRGGGFSYEQYF.

CDR3 sequence reads: CASSPPSGSGRQYEQYF. DNA for the CDR3: TGTGCCAGCTCACCTCCTTCGGGTAGCGGGAGGCAATACGAGCAGTACTTC. The chain has TRBV18 and TRBJ2-7, with 10 bases aligning to TRBD2. Germline V gene sequence: CDR1 KGHSH, CDR2 LQKENI. The ends lost 3 bases at V and 4 bases at J; junction bases unmatched: 12. The CDR3 sequence is 17 residues long.

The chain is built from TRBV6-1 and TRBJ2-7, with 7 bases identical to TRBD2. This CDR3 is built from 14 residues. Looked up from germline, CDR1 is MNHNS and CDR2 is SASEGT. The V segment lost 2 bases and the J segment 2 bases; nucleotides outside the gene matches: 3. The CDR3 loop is CASSELAETYEQYF. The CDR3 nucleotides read TGTGCCAGCAGTGAACTAGCGGAAACCTACGAGCAGTACTTC.

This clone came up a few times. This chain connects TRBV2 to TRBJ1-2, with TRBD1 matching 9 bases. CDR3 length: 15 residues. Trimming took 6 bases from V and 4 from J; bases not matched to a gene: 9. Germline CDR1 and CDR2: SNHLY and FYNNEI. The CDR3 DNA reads TGTGCCAGCAGACGGGTGACAGGGGGTGGCTATGGCTACACCTTC. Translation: CASRRVTGGGYGYTF.

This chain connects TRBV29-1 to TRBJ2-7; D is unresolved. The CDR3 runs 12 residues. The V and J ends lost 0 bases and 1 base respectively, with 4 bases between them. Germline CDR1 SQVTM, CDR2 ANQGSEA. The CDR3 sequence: CSVEDRSYEQYF. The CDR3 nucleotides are TGCAGCGTTGAAGACAGGTCCTACGAGCAGTACTTC.

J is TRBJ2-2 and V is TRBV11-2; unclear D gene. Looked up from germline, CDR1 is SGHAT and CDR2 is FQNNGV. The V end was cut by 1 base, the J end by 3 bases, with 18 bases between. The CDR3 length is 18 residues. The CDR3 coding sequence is TGTGCCAGCAGCTTAGGTCAGGCGAACGTACAACACACCGGGGAGCTGTTTTTT. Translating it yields CASSLGQANVQHTGELFF.

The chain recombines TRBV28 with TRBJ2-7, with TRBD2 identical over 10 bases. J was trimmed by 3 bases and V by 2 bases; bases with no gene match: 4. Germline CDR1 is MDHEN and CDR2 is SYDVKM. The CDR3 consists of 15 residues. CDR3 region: CASSLRTSGYYEQYF. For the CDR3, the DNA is TGTGCCAGCAGTTTAAGGACTAGCGGATACTACGAGCAGTACTTC. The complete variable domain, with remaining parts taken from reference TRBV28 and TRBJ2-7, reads DVKVTQSSRYLVKRTGEKVFLECVQDMDHENMFWYRQDPGLGLRLIYFSYDVKMKEKGDIPEGYSVSREKKERFSLILESASTNQTSMYLCASSLRTSGYYEQYFGPGTRLTVT.

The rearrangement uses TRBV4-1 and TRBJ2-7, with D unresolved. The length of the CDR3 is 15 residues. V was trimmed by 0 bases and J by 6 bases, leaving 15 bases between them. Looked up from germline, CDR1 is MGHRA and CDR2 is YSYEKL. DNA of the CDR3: TGCGCCAGCAGCCAAGATTCGACCGACGGGTCCGAGCAGTACTTC. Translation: CASSQDSTDGSEQYF.